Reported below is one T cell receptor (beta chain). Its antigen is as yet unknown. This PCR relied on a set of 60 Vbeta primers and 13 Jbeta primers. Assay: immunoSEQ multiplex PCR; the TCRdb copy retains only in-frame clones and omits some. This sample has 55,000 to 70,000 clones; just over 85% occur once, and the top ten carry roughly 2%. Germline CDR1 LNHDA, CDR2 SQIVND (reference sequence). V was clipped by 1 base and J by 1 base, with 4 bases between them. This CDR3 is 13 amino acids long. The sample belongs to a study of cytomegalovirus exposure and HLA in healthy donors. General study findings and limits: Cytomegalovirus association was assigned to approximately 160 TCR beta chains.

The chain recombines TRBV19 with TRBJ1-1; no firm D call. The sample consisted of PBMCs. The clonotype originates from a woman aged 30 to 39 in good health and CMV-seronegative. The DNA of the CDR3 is TGTGCCAGTAGTATAGGACAGAACACTGAAGCTTTCTTT. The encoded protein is CASSIGQNTEAFF.